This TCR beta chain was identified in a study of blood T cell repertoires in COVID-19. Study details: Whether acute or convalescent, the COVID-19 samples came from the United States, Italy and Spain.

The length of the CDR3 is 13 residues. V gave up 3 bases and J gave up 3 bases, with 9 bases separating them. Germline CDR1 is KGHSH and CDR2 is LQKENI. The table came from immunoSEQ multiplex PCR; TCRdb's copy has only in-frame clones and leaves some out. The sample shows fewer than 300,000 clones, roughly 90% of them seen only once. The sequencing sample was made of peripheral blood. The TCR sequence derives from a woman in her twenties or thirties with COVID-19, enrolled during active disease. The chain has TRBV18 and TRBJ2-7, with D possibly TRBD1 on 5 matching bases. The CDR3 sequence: CASSPLQGYEQYF. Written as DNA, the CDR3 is TGTGCCAGCTCACCCTTGCAGGGCTACGAGCAGTACTTC. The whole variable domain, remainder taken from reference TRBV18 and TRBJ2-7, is NAGVMQNPRHLVRRRGQEARLRCSPMKGHSHVYWYRQLPEEGLKFMVYLQKENIIDESGMPKERFSAEFPKEGPSILRIQQVVRGDSAAYFCASSPLQGYEQYFGPGTRLTVT.